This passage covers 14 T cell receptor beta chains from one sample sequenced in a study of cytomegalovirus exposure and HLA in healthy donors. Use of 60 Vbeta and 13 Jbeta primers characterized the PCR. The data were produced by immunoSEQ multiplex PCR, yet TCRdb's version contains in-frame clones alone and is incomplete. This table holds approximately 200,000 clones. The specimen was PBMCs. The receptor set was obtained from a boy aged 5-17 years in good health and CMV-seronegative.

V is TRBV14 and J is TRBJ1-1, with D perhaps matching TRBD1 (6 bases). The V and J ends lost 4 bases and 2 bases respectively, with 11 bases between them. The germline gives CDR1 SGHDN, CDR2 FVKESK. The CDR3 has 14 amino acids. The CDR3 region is CASSLRTANTEAFF. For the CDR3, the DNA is TGTGCCAGCAGCCTTAGGACAGCCAACACTGAAGCTTTCTTT. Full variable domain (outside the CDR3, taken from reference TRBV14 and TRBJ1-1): EAGVTQFPSHSVIEKGQTVTLRCDPISGHDNLYWYRRVMGKEIKFLLHFVKESKQDESGMPNNRFLAERTGGTYSTLKVQPAELEDSGVYFCASSLRTANTEAFFGQGTRLTVV.

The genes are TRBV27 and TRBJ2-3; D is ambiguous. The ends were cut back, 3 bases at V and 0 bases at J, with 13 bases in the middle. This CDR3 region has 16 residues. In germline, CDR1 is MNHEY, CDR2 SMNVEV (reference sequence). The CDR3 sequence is CASSFLPTPSTDTQYF. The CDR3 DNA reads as TGTGCCAGCAGTTTTTTACCCACTCCTAGCACAGATACGCAGTATTTT.

The CDR3 bases are TGCGCCAGCATCGCAAGCGAGGTCTCTAGGGGCTACACCTTC. It codes for CASIASEVSRGYTF. V and J are TRBV10-2 and TRBJ1-2, with unresolved D. This CDR3 has 14 amino acids. V was trimmed by 7 bases and J by 8 bases, leaving 20 bases between them. Germline lookup yields CDR1 WSHSY and CDR2 SAAADI.

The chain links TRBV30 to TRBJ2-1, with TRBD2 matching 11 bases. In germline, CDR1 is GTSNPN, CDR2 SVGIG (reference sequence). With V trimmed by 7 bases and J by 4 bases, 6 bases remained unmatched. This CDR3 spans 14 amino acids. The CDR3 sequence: CALSSGGPYNEQFF. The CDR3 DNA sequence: TGTGCCTTGTCTAGCGGGGGGCCTTACAATGAGCAGTTCTTC.

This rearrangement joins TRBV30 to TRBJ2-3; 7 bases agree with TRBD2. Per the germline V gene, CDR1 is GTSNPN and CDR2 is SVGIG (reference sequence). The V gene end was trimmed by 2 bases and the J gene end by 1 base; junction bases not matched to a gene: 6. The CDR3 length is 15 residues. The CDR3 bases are TGTGCCTGGAGTCAGAGCGGGGCACGCACAGATACGCAGTATTTT. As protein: CAWSQSGARTDTQYF.

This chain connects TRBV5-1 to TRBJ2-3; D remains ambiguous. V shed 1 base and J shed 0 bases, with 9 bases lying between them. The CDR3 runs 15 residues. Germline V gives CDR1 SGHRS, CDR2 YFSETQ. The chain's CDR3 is CASSLKRSSTDTQYF. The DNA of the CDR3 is TGCGCCAGCAGCTTGAAACGGTCTAGCACAGATACGCAGTATTTT.

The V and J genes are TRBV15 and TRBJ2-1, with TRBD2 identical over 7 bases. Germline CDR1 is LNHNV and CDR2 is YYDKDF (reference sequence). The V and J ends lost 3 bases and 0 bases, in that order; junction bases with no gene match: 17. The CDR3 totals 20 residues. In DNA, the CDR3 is TGTGCCACCAGCAGCCTTGAGCGGGGTCCCCGCGGAGGCTCCTACAATGAGCAGTTCTTC. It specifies CATSSLERGPRGGSYNEQFF.

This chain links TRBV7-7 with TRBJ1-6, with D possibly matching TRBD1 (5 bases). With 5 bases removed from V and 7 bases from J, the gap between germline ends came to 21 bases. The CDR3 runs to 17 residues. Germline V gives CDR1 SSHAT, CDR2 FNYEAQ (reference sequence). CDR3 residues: CASSEIWGDGLNSPLHF. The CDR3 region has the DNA TGTGCCAGCAGCGAGATATGGGGGGACGGGTTGAATTCACCCCTCCACTTT.

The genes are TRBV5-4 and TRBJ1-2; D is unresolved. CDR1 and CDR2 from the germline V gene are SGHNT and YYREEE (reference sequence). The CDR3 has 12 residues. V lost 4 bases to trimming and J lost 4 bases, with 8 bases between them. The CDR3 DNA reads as TGTGCCAGCAGCGCGACATTCTATGGCTACACCTTC. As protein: CASSATFYGYTF.

The CDR3 reads CASSQDEITEAFF. In nucleotides, the CDR3 is TGTGCCAGCAGCCAAGATGAGATCACTGAAGCTTTCTTT. J is TRBJ1-1 and V is TRBV14, with D hard to call. The germline gives CDR1 SGHDN, CDR2 FVKESK. This CDR3 is built from 13 residues. With 0 bases removed from V and 4 bases from J, the gap between germline ends came to 6 bases.

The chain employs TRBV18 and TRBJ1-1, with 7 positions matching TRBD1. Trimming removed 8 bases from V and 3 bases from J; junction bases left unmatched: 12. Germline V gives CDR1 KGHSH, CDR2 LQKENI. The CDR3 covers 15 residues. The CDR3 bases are TGTGCCAGCAATAAACAGGGGAGCGTGGACACTGAAGCTTTCTTT. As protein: CASNKQGSVDTEAFF.

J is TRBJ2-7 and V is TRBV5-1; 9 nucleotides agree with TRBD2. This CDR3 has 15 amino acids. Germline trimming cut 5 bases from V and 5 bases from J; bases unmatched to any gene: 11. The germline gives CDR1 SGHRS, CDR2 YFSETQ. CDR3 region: CASSPLAGGSDEQYF. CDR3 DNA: TGCGCCAGCAGTCCTCTTGCGGGGGGGTCGGACGAGCAGTACTTC.

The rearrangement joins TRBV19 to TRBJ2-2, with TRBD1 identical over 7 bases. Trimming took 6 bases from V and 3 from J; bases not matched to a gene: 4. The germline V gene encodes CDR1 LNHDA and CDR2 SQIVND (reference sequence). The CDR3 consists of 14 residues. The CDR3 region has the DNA TGTGCCAGTAGCTCGACAGGGTACACCGGGGAGCTGTTTTTT. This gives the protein CASSSTGYTGELFF.

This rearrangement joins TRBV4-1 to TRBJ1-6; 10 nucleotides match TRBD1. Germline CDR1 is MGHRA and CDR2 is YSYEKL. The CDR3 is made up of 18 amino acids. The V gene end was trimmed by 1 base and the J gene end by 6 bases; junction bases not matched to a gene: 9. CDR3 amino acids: CASSQGGGQGLGNSPLHF. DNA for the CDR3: TGCGCCAGCAGCCAAGGGGGGGGACAGGGGCTGGGTAATTCACCCCTCCACTTT.